The rows below give T cell receptor beta chains drawn from one sample of a study of identical twins. A single record per CDR3 protein comes from TCRdb applying MiXCR to the 5' RACE reads. The top ten hold approximately 10% of the sample, which has under 300,000 distinct CDR3 sequences, more than 12% seen once. Sequenced material: memory (CD45RO+) T cells sorted from blood. The receptor set was obtained from a woman under 30 in good health. Both conserved end residues are part of each CDR3. D genes are given only for firm matches. A row's size may be missing; if present it is once, few, many or a size class.

DNA: TGTGCCAGCAGTCCCTCTCGACGGAGGGGGCTCTACGAGCAGTACTTC; CDR3: CASSPSRRRGLYEQYF; J: TRBJ2-7; size: .; D: .; V: TRBV12-3/TRBV12-4
DNA: TGTGCCAGCAGCAGCGGAGTTAGCACAGATACGCAGTATTTT; CDR3: CASSSGVSTDTQYF; J: TRBJ2-3; size: few; D: .; V: TRBV5-6
DNA: TGTGCCAGCAGTTACCCCCGACTTGTATCCTACAATGAGCAGTTCTTC; CDR3: CASSYPRLVSYNEQFF; J: TRBJ2-1; size: .; D: .; V: TRBV6-2/TRBV6-3
DNA: TGTGCCAGCAGTTTCCGGACTAGCGGGAGAACCTACGAGCAGTACTTC; CDR3: CASSFRTSGRTYEQYF; J: TRBJ2-7; size: .; D: TRBD2; V: TRBV27
DNA: TGTGCTAGTGGTCAGGGGCGCTCCTACGAGCAGTACTTC; CDR3: CASGQGRSYEQYF; J: TRBJ2-7; size: few; D: .; V: TRBV12-5
DNA: TGCAGCGCCCTCTGGGGGGACGCTGAAGCTTTCTTT; CDR3: CSALWGDAEAFF; J: TRBJ1-1; size: .; D: .; V: TRBV29-1
DNA: TGTGCCAGCAGTTCCGTAGCGGGAGCGGGGCCGGGAGAGACCCAGTACTTC; CDR3: CASSSVAGAGPGETQYF; J: TRBJ2-5; size: few; D: TRBD2; V: TRBV27
DNA: TGCAGTGCCCAGAGGGCCCCGACCCTCAATGAGCAGTTCTTC; CDR3: CSAQRAPTLNEQFF; J: TRBJ2-1; size: .; D: .; V: TRBV20-1
DNA: TGTGCCAGCAGTTTCCGCGGGGGCCGGGTCGATACGCAGTATTTT; CDR3: CASSFRGGRVDTQYF; J: TRBJ2-3; size: .; D: .; V: TRBV28
DNA: TGCAGTGCCTCATCGAATCCTGATACGCAGTATTTT; CDR3: CSASSNPDTQYF; J: TRBJ2-3; size: few; D: .; V: TRBV20-1
DNA: TGTGCCAGCAGTACCGGAGTGGGGCAGTCCCAGCATTTT; CDR3: CASSTGVGQSQHF; J: TRBJ1-5; size: many; D: .; V: TRBV6-1
DNA: TGTGCCAGCAGCTCTATCATAGAAGGTGAGCAGTTCTTC; CDR3: CASSSIIEGEQFF; J: TRBJ2-1; size: .; D: .; V: TRBV7-3
DNA: TGTGCCAGCAGCTTACGAAGCGGGCTAAACAATGAGCAGTTCTTC; CDR3: CASSLRSGLNNEQFF; J: TRBJ2-1; size: many; D: .; V: TRBV11-2
DNA: TGTGCCAGCAGCCAAACTTCGACAGGGTATCAGCCCCAGCATTTT; CDR3: CASSQTSTGYQPQHF; J: TRBJ1-5; size: .; D: TRBD1; V: TRBV12-3/TRBV12-4
DNA: TGCGCCAGCAGCCCTGCGGTCGACAATGAGCAGTTCTTC; CDR3: CASSPAVDNEQFF; J: TRBJ2-1; size: .; D: .; V: TRBV5-1
DNA: TGTGCCAGCTGCGCCCCCGGGACTAGCGGGGGGGCTAGCTTGAAGCAGTACTTC; CDR3: CASCAPGTSGGASLKQYF; J: TRBJ2-7; size: .; D: TRBD2; V: TRBV9
DNA: TGTGCCAGCAGTTTCTCTGGGGCCGGTGGCTACACCTTC; CDR3: CASSFSGAGGYTF; J: TRBJ1-2; size: .; D: .; V: TRBV12-3/TRBV12-4
DNA: TGTGCCAGCAGCCGACAGTTAGCGAACACTGAAGCTTTCTTT; CDR3: CASSRQLANTEAFF; J: TRBJ1-1; size: many; D: .; V: TRBV6-1
DNA: TGTGCCAGCAGGCGTGACAGGGGATCTTTCACCGGGGAGCTGTTTTTT; CDR3: CASRRDRGSFTGELFF; J: TRBJ2-2; size: few; D: TRBD1; V: TRBV6-2/TRBV6-3
DNA: TGCAGTGCTGGCATCCTCTACGAGCAGTACTTC; CDR3: CSAGILYEQYF; J: TRBJ2-7; size: .; D: .; V: TRBV20-1
DNA: TGTGCCAGCAGTAGGACGGACCTGAACACTGAAGCTTTCTTT; CDR3: CASSRTDLNTEAFF; J: TRBJ1-1; size: .; D: .; V: TRBV3-1
DNA: TGTGCCAGCAGCTTAGCAGGGAAAAAGTTCTTC; CDR3: CASSLAGKKFF; J: TRBJ2-1; size: .; D: .; V: TRBV7-2
DNA: TGTGCCAGCAGCTTCTGGGGTCCGCACTACGAGCAGTACTTC; CDR3: CASSFWGPHYEQYF; J: TRBJ2-7; size: .; D: .; V: TRBV5-6
DNA: TGTGCCAGCAGCTCCCAAACGGCTAACAATGAGCAGTTCTTC; CDR3: CASSSQTANNEQFF; J: TRBJ2-1; size: .; D: .; V: TRBV7-3
DNA: TGTGCCAGCAGCTTGGGGCAGACCCTCTATGGCTACACCTTC; CDR3: CASSLGQTLYGYTF; J: TRBJ1-2; size: few; D: .; V: TRBV5-6
DNA: TGTGCCAGCAGCCCGATGGACAGGGGGGAGCTGTTTTTT; CDR3: CASSPMDRGELFF; J: TRBJ2-2; size: .; D: TRBD1; V: TRBV7-2
DNA: TGTGCCAGCAGCGAGGTCGGGGACTTAGAGTGGGAGACCCAGTACTTC; CDR3: CASSEVGDLEWETQYF; J: TRBJ2-5; size: .; D: .; V: TRBV3-1
DNA: TGTGCCAGCAGCTTAGACGCGACAGGGTACAATGAGCAGTTCTTC; CDR3: CASSLDATGYNEQFF; J: TRBJ2-1; size: .; D: TRBD1; V: TRBV11-3
DNA: TGCAGTGCTAGAGAAGGGGGTGCTTCACCCCTCCACTTT; CDR3: CSAREGGASPLHF; J: TRBJ1-6; size: .; D: .; V: TRBV20-1
DNA: TGCAGCGTTGTTGTGACAGGGGATCAGCCCCAGCATTTT; CDR3: CSVVVTGDQPQHF; J: TRBJ1-5; size: few; D: TRBD1; V: TRBV29-1
DNA: TGTGCCAGCAGCTTACGCCAACAGGGGGCCGGGGGGAACACTGAAGCTTTCTTT; CDR3: CASSLRQQGAGGNTEAFF; J: TRBJ1-1; size: few; D: TRBD1; V: TRBV7-8
DNA: TGTGCCAGCAGTTTGAGGACAGGGGGTTCGACAGATACGCAGTATTTT; CDR3: CASSLRTGGSTDTQYF; J: TRBJ2-3; size: many; D: TRBD1; V: TRBV12-3/TRBV12-4
DNA: TGTGCCACCAGTGATTGGACAGATACGCAGTATTTT; CDR3: CATSDWTDTQYF; J: TRBJ2-3; size: .; D: .; V: TRBV24-1
DNA: TGTGCCAGCTCACCAGTCTCTAATGAGCAGTTCTTC; CDR3: CASSPVSNEQFF; J: TRBJ2-1; size: .; D: .; V: TRBV18
DNA: TGTGCCAGCAGCTGGAGAGGCAGGGCGTCCGCAGATACGCAGTATTTT; CDR3: CASSWRGRASADTQYF; J: TRBJ2-3; size: .; D: .; V: TRBV2
DNA: TGCAGTGCTAGGAAAGACAGGATAAACAATCAGCCCCAGCATTTT; CDR3: CSARKDRINNQPQHF; J: TRBJ1-5; size: few; D: .; V: TRBV20-1
DNA: TGTGCCAGCAGCGGTCGGACTAGCGGGGGGGGAACCTACGAGCAGTACTTC; CDR3: CASSGRTSGGGTYEQYF; J: TRBJ2-7; size: .; D: TRBD2; V: TRBV7-9
DNA: TGTGCCATCAGTGAGTCGGGGGGGAGGGCCAAGAATACGCAGTATTTT; CDR3: CAISESGGRAKNTQYF; J: TRBJ2-3; size: many; D: TRBD2; V: TRBV10-3
DNA: TGTGCCAGCCGACAGGGTCGTGGCGGCTACACCTTC; CDR3: CASRQGRGGYTF; J: TRBJ1-2; size: few; D: TRBD1; V: TRBV27
DNA: TGCAGTGCTAGAGGGTTCGGGGGTAGCGGGAGAGGAGGTGGGGAAGAGACCCAGTACTTC; CDR3: CSARGFGGSGRGGGEETQYF; J: TRBJ2-5; size: many; D: TRBD2; V: TRBV20-1
DNA: TGCGCCAGCAGCTTGGAGGCAGCGCCTGGAAACACCATATATTTT; CDR3: CASSLEAAPGNTIYF; J: TRBJ1-3; size: .; D: .; V: TRBV5-1
DNA: TGCGCCAGCAGCCAAGACGGCAGAGGTCAGCCCCAGCATTTT; CDR3: CASSQDGRGQPQHF; J: TRBJ1-5; size: .; D: .; V: TRBV4-1